This T cell receptor beta chain was found in a study of cytomegalovirus exposure and HLA in healthy donors. The PCR employed 60 Vbeta primers together with 13 Jbeta primers. Assay used: immunoSEQ multiplex PCR; TCRdb lists only in-frame clones, some missing. The repertoire holds fewer than 200,000 clones, 65% to 90% seen once, with about 2.5% in the top ten. Nominally healthy donors were sampled, though unrecorded immune exposures were likely. CDR3 size: 14 residues. Germline trimming cut 2 bases from V and 3 bases from J; bases unmatched to any gene: 3. CDR1 is GTSNPN and CDR2 is SVGIG in the germline V gene (reference sequence).

This clonotype was sampled from a male donor in good health and CMV-seronegative. This chain connects TRBV30 to TRBJ1-4; TRBD1 aligns across 7 bases. Specimen: PBMCs. In nucleotides, the CDR3 is TGTGCCTGGAGTACAGGGGTTGCTAATGAAAAACTGTTTTTT. It specifies CAWSTGVANEKLFF.